A selection of T cell receptor beta chains follows, all from one sample in a study of cytomegalovirus exposure and HLA in healthy donors. Measured with immunoSEQ multiplex PCR; TCRdb has only the in-frame clones, and not every one. Of about 140,000 clones in the sample, 70% to 85% were seen once. The material sequenced was PBMCs. The receptors were gathered from a middle-aged woman in good health and CMV-seronegative. CDR3s include the opening cysteine and the closing phenylalanine or tryptophan. D genes are given only for firm matches. Rows may omit the clone size; those that give it use once, few, many or a size class.

j_call clone_size v_call d_call cdr3_aa cdr3_nt
TRBJ2-7 NA TRBV20-1 TRBD1 CSSRDSYEQYF TGCAGTTCCCGGGACAGCTACGAGCAGTACTTC
TRBJ2-3 NA TRBV9 NA CASSLRGTVTDTQYF TGTGCCAGCAGCCTTCGCGGGACAGTCACAGATACGCAGTATTTT
TRBJ1-4 NA TRBV28 TRBD1 CASSPTGVFNEKLFF TGTGCCAGCAGTCCTACAGGGGTCTTTAATGAAAAACTGTTTTTT
TRBJ2-5 NA TRBV19 NA CASSPLARETQYF TGTGCCAGTAGTCCGTTAGCGCGAGAGACCCAGTACTTC
TRBJ1-5 NA TRBV7-9 TRBD1 CASSLGTDRVQPQHF TGTGCCAGCAGCTTAGGTACGGACAGGGTACAGCCCCAGCATTTT
TRBJ2-5 NA TRBV6-5 NA CASTPPGVQETQYF TGTGCCAGCACTCCTCCGGGGGTACAAGAGACCCAGTACTTC
TRBJ1-2 NA TRBV7-9 NA CASSLSLTGANGYTF TGTGCCAGCAGCTTATCCTTAACAGGAGCAAATGGCTACACCTTC
TRBJ1-1 NA TRBV6-1 NA CASSSSPQGLKAFF TGTGCCAGCAGTTCCTCCCCCCAGGGCCTGAAGGCTTTCTTT
TRBJ2-7 NA TRBV4-3 NA CASSQDAGYFYEQYF TGCGCCAGCAGCCAAGATGCGGGTTATTTCTACGAGCAGTACTTC
TRBJ1-5 NA TRBV19 NA CASSTGDYSNQPQHF TGTGCCAGTAGTACAGGGGATTATAGCAATCAGCCCCAGCATTTT
TRBJ2-2 NA TRBV6-6 TRBD1 CASGGQGGSGELFF TGTGCCAGCGGGGGACAGGGTGGGTCCGGGGAGCTGTTTTTT
TRBJ2-7 NA TRBV19 NA CASSIAVRRLGNYEQYF TGTGCCAGTAGTATAGCCGTACGGAGGCTGGGGAACTACGAGCAGTACTTC
TRBJ1-6 NA TRBV6-5 TRBD1 CASTPRTGSNSPLHF TGTGCCAGCACTCCCCGGACAGGGTCGAATTCACCCCTCCACTTT
TRBJ1-2 NA TRBV7-9 TRBD1 CASSLETGVYGYTF TGTGCCAGCAGCTTAGAGACAGGGGTTTATGGCTACACCTTC
TRBJ2-7 once TRBV19 NA CATIGEENEQYF TGTGCCACCATCGGGGAGGAAAACGAACAGTACTTC
TRBJ2-1 NA TRBV27 TRBD2 CASSLWGLGTENEQFF TGTGCCAGCAGTTTATGGGGACTAGGGACGGAAAATGAGCAGTTCTTC
TRBJ1-5 NA TRBV28 TRBD1 CASTFVRRLGQGTYQPQHF TGTGCCAGCACCTTTGTGAGGCGGCTCGGACAGGGGACGTATCAGCCCCAGCATTTT
TRBJ2-6 NA TRBV7-9 NA CASSSGLLSGANVLTF TGTGCCAGCAGCTCCGGACTGCTATCTGGGGCCAACGTCCTGACTTTC
TRBJ2-3 NA TRBV2 NA CASSSPRGGGTDTQYF TGTGCCAGCAGTAGTCCCAGGGGCGGTGGCACAGATACGCAGTATTTT
TRBJ2-1 once TRBV9 TRBD1 CASSVVGTDYNEQFF TGTGCCAGCAGCGTAGTAGGGACAGATTACAATGAGCAGTTCTTC
TRBJ1-5 NA TRBV10-3 TRBD1 CAISADRAEQPQHF TGTGCCATCAGTGCTGACAGGGCAGAGCAGCCCCAGCATTTT
TRBJ2-1 NA TRBV6-5 TRBD1 CASSYSGTGSHNEQFF TGTGCCAGCAGTTACTCCGGGACAGGGTCACACAATGAGCAGTTCTTC
TRBJ1-1 NA TRBV5-4 TRBD1 CASSRGAGQGNTEAFF TGTGCCAGCAGCCGCGGGGCCGGACAGGGGAACACTGAAGCTTTCTTT
TRBJ2-7 few TRBV28 NA CASQVFSYEQYF TGTGCCAGCCAGGTGTTCTCCTACGAGCAGTACTTC
TRBJ2-7 NA TRBV27 NA CASSFLPPQDPYEQYF TGTGCCAGCAGTTTTCTTCCCCCACAGGACCCCTACGAGCAGTACTTC
TRBJ2-6 NA TRBV4-1 NA CASSRTPGAHGANVLTF TGCGCCAGCAGTCGCACCCCAGGGGCCCATGGGGCCAACGTCCTGACTTTC
TRBJ2-3 NA TRBV27 NA CASGQVGGDTQYF TGTGCCAGCGGACAGGTTGGGGGGGATACGCAGTATTTT
TRBJ1-2 NA TRBV25-1 NA CASSESLGVNYGYTF TGTGCCAGCAGTGAAAGCCTAGGAGTAAACTATGGCTACACCTTC
TRBJ2-1 NA TRBV9 TRBD1 CASSPRTGVDEQFF TGTGCCAGCAGCCCACGGACAGGGGTCGATGAGCAGTTCTTC
TRBJ2-1 NA TRBV28 TRBD1 CASSARQGRGSFF TGTGCCAGCAGTGCCCGACAGGGGCGAGGGTCGTTCTTC
TRBJ2-7 NA TRBV15 TRBD1 CATSTDRGSYEQYF TGTGCCACCTCGACGGACAGGGGGTCCTACGAGCAGTACTTC
TRBJ2-7 NA TRBV7-2 NA CASSPAGRGLYHEQYF TGTGCCAGCAGCCCAGCAGGTAGGGGTCTCTACCACGAGCAGTACTTC
TRBJ2-3 NA TRBV9 TRBD2 CASSPRAGGRTDTQYF TGTGCCAGCAGCCCACGGGCGGGAGGGCGCACAGATACGCAGTATTTT
TRBJ2-7 NA TRBV28 TRBD1 CASSLGQAYYEQYF TGTGCCAGCAGTTTAGGACAGGCCTACTACGAGCAGTACTTC
TRBJ1-5 NA TRBV7-2 NA CASSLGQAPRQPQHF TGTGCCAGCAGCTTAGGACAGGCGCCCCGTCAGCCCCAGCATTTT
TRBJ2-1 NA TRBV15 TRBD1 CASKQGDFYNEQFF TGTGCCAGCAAACAGGGGGACTTCTACAATGAGCAGTTCTTC
TRBJ2-7 NA TRBV27 TRBD2 CASSFYAGGPYEQYF TGTGCCAGCAGTTTTTACGCGGGAGGGCCCTACGAGCAGTACTTC
TRBJ1-5 once TRBV5-4 NA CASSLAGGGQPQHF TGTGCCAGCAGCTTGGCGGGAGGGGGTCAGCCCCAGCATTTT
TRBJ1-2 NA TRBV6-5 NA CATLADYGYTF TGTGCCACCCTAGCGGATTATGGCTACACCTTC
TRBJ1-1 NA TRBV9 NA CASSVFQGTEAFF TGTGCCAGCAGCGTATTTCAGGGCACTGAAGCTTTCTTT
TRBJ2-1 NA TRBV13 TRBD2 CASSLRLAGYNEQFF TGTGCCAGCAGCTTACGTTTAGCGGGATACAATGAGCAGTTCTTC
TRBJ2-7 NA TRBV5-4 NA CASSLRPSSYEQYF TGTGCCAGCAGCTTGCGGCCTAGCTCCTACGAGCAGTACTTC
TRBJ2-3 NA TRBV28 NA CASSLMRATDTQYF TGTGCCAGCAGTTTGATGAGGGCCACAGATACGCAGTATTTT
TRBJ2-1 NA TRBV18 TRBD2 CASSLSTLAGTANEQFF TGTGCCAGCTCACTCTCGACCCTAGCGGGGACGGCAAATGAGCAGTTCTTC
TRBJ2-7 NA TRBV28 NA CATNLRDLAYEQYF TGTGCCACAAACCTTAGAGATCTGGCCTACGAGCAGTACTTC
TRBJ1-5 NA TRBV28 TRBD1 CASIQGGQGVEPQHF TGTGCCAGCATTCAAGGGGGACAGGGGGTTGAGCCCCAGCATTTT
TRBJ2-7 once TRBV7-9 TRBD1 CASSLPSGTGSYEQYF TGTGCCAGCAGCCTACCCTCCGGGACAGGTTCCTACGAGCAGTACTTC
TRBJ1-1 NA TRBV11-1 NA CASSLASGGTEAFF TGTGCCAGCAGCTTGGCCAGCGGGGGGACTGAAGCTTTCTTT
TRBJ1-1 NA TRBV19 NA CASSIRGGGGTEAFF TGTGCCAGTAGTATTCGTGGGGGAGGTGGCACTGAAGCTTTCTTT
TRBJ1-3 NA TRBV5-6 NA CASSQLPGNTIYF TGTGCCAGCAGCCAACTGCCTGGAAACACCATATATTTT
TRBJ2-7 once TRBV9 TRBD1 CASSAGQAYEQYF TGTGCCAGCAGCGCCGGACAGGCCTACGAGCAGTACTTC
TRBJ2-1 NA TRBV7-6 TRBD2 CASSLYGTSGRKNEQFF TGTGCCAGCAGCTTATACGGGACTAGCGGGAGAAAGAATGAGCAGTTCTTC
TRBJ1-1 NA TRBV7-9 NA CASSLAGAAEAFF TGTGCCAGCAGCTTAGCGGGGGCGGCTGAAGCTTTCTTT